This section outlines one T cell receptor (beta chain) sequence together with its context. Its antigen is not known. This sample is part of a study of siplizumab effects on memory and regulatory T cells. Study findings and constraints: Unstimulated naive T cells seemed to show more diversity than memory cells did, and they also seemed to be among the major contributors to the alloresponse. Treatment with siplizumab left mappable alloreactive CD4+ clones averaging around 69% Treg-derived, compared with 25% to 30% in controls. Confirmation was lacking for the suppressive function of proliferating Tregs derived from siplizumab cultures.

TCRdb's copy holds only in-frame clones and misses some; the assay was immunoSEQ multiplex PCR. The sample has 90,000 to 120,000 clones; about 91% are singletons. The CDR3 runs 14 residues. CDR1 and CDR2 (germline): MNHEY, SMNVEV (reference sequence). Trimming took 2 bases from V and 5 from J, leaving 12 bases between them. The sample was Tregs sorted from blood. The receptor was isolated from a human donor in good health. The chain recombines TRBV27 with TRBJ1-1; possibly TRBD1 for D (5 bases). The CDR3 is CASSLTGGRTEAFF. The CDR3 nucleotides read TGTGCCAGCAGTTTAACGGGGGGGAGAACTGAAGCTTTCTTT.